This TCR beta chain was sequenced for a study of blood T cells in healthy people across ages. Overall study: Capturing about one barcoded beta molecule per two T cells was achieved by template switching. Study-level results: Donors of long life had a larger count of naive CD4+ cells and greater diversity than aged donors.

With a J-beta primer mix and a sample-barcoded 5' primer, a second PCR ran about 7 to 11 cycles. Each cDNA molecule carried a tag from a template-switch adaptor that contained 12 random nucleotides. One entry per CDR3 protein, called by TCRdb with MiXCR from the 5' RACE reads. The sample includes over 600,000 distinct CDR3 sequences, roughly 21% of them seen just once. This clonotype occurred many times. As yet, its antigen is unknown. Germline CDR1 ENHRY, CDR2 SYGVKD. This CDR3 comprises 15 residues. Trimming cost V 3 bases and J 0 bases; bases outside gene matches: 2. The receptor's source is an older man in good health. Sequencing was done on a sample of blood. V and J are TRBV10-3 and TRBJ2-1; 7 nucleotides line up with TRBD2. CDR3 region: CAISEGGSSYNEQFF. CDR3 bases: TGTGCCATCAGTGAAGGCGGGAGCTCCTACAATGAGCAGTTCTTC.